This TCR beta chain was captured by sequencing in a study of T cells in Graves' hyperthyroidism and ophthalmopathy. This clonotype was seen more than once but under ten times. The CDR3 loop spans 17 amino acids. Germline trimming cut 3 bases from V and 2 bases from J; bases unmatched to any gene: 12. Germline V gene data show CDR1 as SQVTM and CDR2 as ANQGSEA. TCR beta CDR3 region amplification was performed from RNA transcripts. RT-PCR in the first round (using the HTBI primer set) targeted the TCR CDR3. Each CDR3 protein gets one entry after TCRdb re-called the multiplex PCR reads with MiXCR. The table lists roughly 300,000 distinct CDR3 sequences, roughly 20% of them singletons.

V is TRBV29-1 and J is TRBJ1-1, with 10 bases lining up with TRBD1. Sample: blood. This TCR was sampled from a woman aged 45 to 65 with Graves' hyperthyroidism. The CDR3 region has the DNA TGCAGCGTTGAGGGACAGGGGCCGCAGCCTCTCAACACTGAAGCTTTCTTT. Translating gives CSVEGQGPQPLNTEAFF.